One sample yielded the 5 T cell receptor beta chains listed below, sequenced in a study of blood T cell repertoires in COVID-19. TCRdb's table, derived via immunoSEQ multiplex PCR, lists solely in-frame clones and lacks some. This table has tens of thousands of clones, nearly 90% appearing once. Sequencing input: peripheral blood. These receptor sequences come from a woman aged 80 or older with active or convalescent COVID-19.

V is TRBV9 and J is TRBJ2-5, with TRBD2 matching over 13 bases. With V trimmed by 4 bases and J by 5 bases, 17 bases remained unmatched. This CDR3 has 19 amino acids. CDR1 and CDR2 (germline): SGDLS, YYNGEE. The CDR3 DNA reads TGTGCCAGCAGCCCTGGACTAGCGGGAGAAAGGGGGACCCTGGAGACCCAGTACTTC. It specifies CASSPGLAGERGTLETQYF.

The chain couples TRBV12-3 or TRBV12-4 to TRBJ1-1, with D unresolved. CDR3 size: 12 residues. Trimming took 4 bases from V and 5 from J, leaving 8 bases between them. The CDR3 sequence: CASSYKQTEAFF. The CDR3 nucleotides read TGTGCCAGCAGTTATAAGCAAACTGAAGCTTTCTTT.

The V gene is TRBV11-2, the J gene TRBJ2-5; the D gene is possibly TRBD2 (6 bases). V was pared by 8 bases and J by 7 bases, with 14 bases between. The CDR3 consists of 12 residues. The germline V gene encodes CDR1 SGHAT and CDR2 FQNNGV. The CDR3 region is CASGGMLRTQYF. The CDR3 DNA reads TGTGCCAGCGGGGGGATGTTGCGGACCCAGTACTTC.

V and J are TRBV5-4 and TRBJ1-1, with D possibly TRBD1 on 5 matching bases. CDR1 and CDR2 (germline): SGHNT, YYREEE (reference sequence). V dropped 4 bases and J dropped 6 bases, with 16 bases sitting between them. The CDR3 has 14 amino acids. The DNA of the CDR3 is TGTGCCAGCAGCGCCGGTGGGGCTTCAGCTGAAGCTTTCTTT. It translates to CASSAGGASAEAFF.

V gene TRBV7-2 combines with J gene TRBJ2-4, with D possibly TRBD1 on 5 matching bases. Germline values: CDR1 SGHTA, CDR2 FQGNSA. Trimming cost V 6 bases and J 7 bases, with 13 bases left between them. The CDR3 covers 13 residues. Here the CDR3 DNA reads TGTGCCAGCAGTTCTGGGGCAGGGAACATTCAGTACTTC. As protein: CASSSGAGNIQYF.